This T cell receptor (beta chain) appears in the sequencing data of a study of cytomegalovirus exposure and HLA in healthy donors. For the study at large: Most donors, less than 85% of 398 genotyped, fell in the Caucasian-associated ancestry cluster. Study-level results: Apparent HLA restriction characterized most CMV-associated TCR beta chains in a later analysis.

A note on this clone: What it binds is not known.

Germline values: CDR1 SQVTM, CDR2 ANQGSEA. The CDR3 covers 15 residues. V was clipped by 7 bases and J by 0 bases; unmatched bases: 7. The study ran its PCR with 60 Vbeta and 13 Jbeta primers. Clones were sequenced by immunoSEQ multiplex PCR, and TCRdb holds only the in-frame ones, with some missing. Its table lists approximately 150,000 clones. The sequencing sample was made of PBMCs. The V call is TRBV29-1, the J call TRBJ2-3; TRBD2 aligns across 10 bases. This receptor was identified in a male donor in good health and CMV-seronegative. CDR3 in DNA: TGCAGCGCCCCCCCGACTAGCGGGAGCACAGATACGCAGTATTTT. Translating gives CSAPPTSGSTDTQYF.